Each of the 25 T cell receptor beta chains below was sequenced from the same sample in a study of T-cell memory formation after mild COVID-19. TCRdb processed the 5' RACE reads anew with MiXCR; each CDR3 protein has one entry. The table lists a few hundred thousand distinct CDR3 sequences, 15% to 20% of them singletons, with 20% to 25% in the top ten. Sample: PBMCs or a T cell subset sorted from them (not recorded which). These receptors were collected from a man between 18 and 29 years old who had mild COVID-19 (a few samples of this study predate the infection). Cell type and time point are not known.

In its sample, this clonotype was seen a few times. This chain links TRBV10-3 with TRBJ2-3, with 7 nucleotides matching TRBD1. Trimming at V came to 8 bases and at J to 1 base, leaving 3 bases not matched to a gene. The CDR3 length is 13 residues. Germline values: CDR1 ENHRY, CDR2 SYGVKD. The DNA for the CDR3 is TGTGCCATCCAGGGGGTTGGCACAGATACGCAGTATTTT. Residues: CAIQGVGTDTQYF.

The chain uses TRBV6-5 and TRBJ2-3; D may be TRBD1 or TRBD2 (5 bases each). The V end lost 5 bases, the J end lost 0 bases, and 12 bases lay between the germline ends. CDR1 is MNHEY, CDR2 SVGAGI, per germline. The CDR3 is made up of 15 amino acids. The CDR3 loop is CASSKSRDSTDTQYF. CDR3 in DNA: TGTGCCAGCAGTAAATCTCGGGACAGCACAGATACGCAGTATTTT.

V usage is TRBV7-8 and J usage is TRBJ1-1, with 9 bases lining up with TRBD1. Per germline, CDR1 SGHVS and CDR2 FQNEAQ. The CDR3 is 17 amino acids. Trimming cost V 3 bases and J 4 bases; bases outside gene matches: 12. The CDR3 sequence is CASSFGTGTLLSTEAFF. The CDR3 bases are TGTGCCAGCAGCTTTGGGACAGGGACTCTACTATCCACTGAAGCTTTCTTT.

This chain uses TRBV7-6 with TRBJ1-1, with D unclear. This CDR3 is built from 15 residues. Trimming took off 0 bases at V and 2 bases at J, with 10 bases between the two ends. Germline V gene sequence: CDR1 SGHVS, CDR2 FNYEAQ. The CDR3 region is CASSLASSGNTEAFF. CDR3 DNA: TGTGCCAGCAGCTTAGCAAGTAGCGGTAACACTGAAGCTTTCTTT.

V usage is TRBV4-3 and J usage is TRBJ2-3; no clear D. V gave up 0 bases and J gave up 1 base, with 11 bases separating them. The germline gives CDR1 LGHNA, CDR2 YSLEER. The CDR3 spans 16 residues. This CDR3 reads CASSQDQETGTDTQYF. CDR3 sequence (DNA): TGCGCCAGCAGCCAAGACCAAGAGACGGGCACAGATACGCAGTATTTT.

A few counts support this clonotype. The chain combines TRBV20-1 with TRBJ2-3; 7 positions agree with TRBD2. The CDR3 has 15 amino acids. Germline V gene lookup returns CDR1 DFQATT and CDR2 SNEGSKA (reference sequence). V lost 1 base, J lost 4 bases, and 8 bases stayed unmatched. In DNA form, the CDR3 reads TGCAGTGCTAGAGCGGCTAGCGGATCCGCAGATACGCAGTATTTT. Residues: CSARAASGSADTQYF.

The chain is built from TRBV4-3 and TRBJ2-2; maybe TRBD1 (6 bases). The CDR3 covers 14 residues. Germline values: CDR1 LGHNA, CDR2 YSLEER. Trimming removed 5 bases from V and 4 bases from J, with 11 bases in between. The CDR3 loop reads CASSAGVVTGELFF. The CDR3, as DNA: TGCGCCAGCAGCGCAGGGGTGGTCACCGGGGAGCTGTTTTTT.

This clonotype has just a few counts. This sequence joins TRBV5-1 and TRBJ2-5; tentative D call: TRBD1 (6 bases). CDR1 SGHRS and CDR2 YFSETQ come from the germline V gene. The CDR3 contains 17 residues. V shed 0 bases and J shed 0 bases, with 15 bases lying between them. Here the CDR3 DNA reads TGCGCCAGCAGCTTGGACAGGGTCCTAAGGGACCAAGAGACCCAGTACTTC. Protein sequence: CASSLDRVLRDQETQYF.

This clonotype was detected only a few times. The genes are TRBV7-9 and TRBJ1-6; D not resolved. This CDR3 has 11 amino acids. Trimming took off 3 bases at V and 12 bases at J, with 6 bases between the two ends. Per germline, CDR1 SEHNR and CDR2 FQNEAQ (reference sequence). CDR3 sequence (DNA): TGTGCCAGCAGCTTTGCGGAACCCCTCCACTTT. Translating gives CASSFAEPLHF.

V is TRBV6-2 or TRBV6-3 and J is TRBJ1-2; D remains ambiguous. This CDR3 comprises 15 residues. CDR1 and CDR2 from the germline V gene are MNHEY and SVGEGT. V lost 0 bases and J lost 4, with 12 bases in between. Here the CDR3 reads CASSYSAYAGYGYTF. The CDR3, as DNA: TGTGCCAGCAGTTACTCTGCCTACGCAGGCTATGGCTACACCTTC.

The chain joins TRBV28 to TRBJ1-6; D is perhaps TRBD1 (5 bases). Between the trimmed V and J ends, which lost 6 bases and 13 bases, there was a span of 19 bases. Germline V gene sequence: CDR1 MDHEN, CDR2 SYDVKM. The CDR3 totals 14 residues. This CDR3 reads CASSLPGVRGPLHF. CDR3 DNA sequence: TGTGCCAGCAGCTTGCCGGGAGTTAGGGGCCCCCTCCACTTT.

This sequence joins TRBV5-1 and TRBJ2-1, with 12 bases lining up with TRBD2. The CDR3 sequence is 14 residues long. The germline V gene encodes CDR1 SGHRS and CDR2 YFSETQ. V gave up 4 bases and J gave up 15 bases; unmatched junction bases: 11. Here the CDR3 reads CASSPEPTSGGWFF. The DNA of the CDR3 is TGCGCCAGCAGCCCTGAACCGACTAGCGGGGGTTGGTTCTTC.

This clonotype was detected many times. The rearrangement joins TRBV20-1 to TRBJ2-3; 9 nucleotides align to TRBD2. With V trimmed by 6 bases and J by 5 bases, 6 bases remained unmatched. This CDR3 is built from 13 residues. From germline, CDR1 is DFQATT and CDR2 SNEGSKA (reference sequence). CDR3 residues: CSAPRGGKDTQYF. The CDR3 DNA reads TGCAGTGCGCCGCGGGGGGGAAAAGATACGCAGTATTTT.

The chain combines TRBV19 with TRBJ1-2; D is unclear. Trimming removed 7 bases from V and 4 bases from J, with 16 bases in between. Germline V CDR1 and CDR2: LNHDA, SQIVND (reference sequence). The CDR3 consists of 14 residues. The CDR3 region is CASTIWSNFYGYTF. CDR3 DNA: TGTGCCAGTACAATTTGGTCTAACTTCTATGGCTACACCTTC.

This clonotype was seen a few times. The V gene is TRBV4-1, the J gene TRBJ2-2; D is perhaps TRBD2 (5 bases). Trimming shortened V by 3 bases and J by 7 bases, and 18 bases separated the two germline ends. The CDR3 spans 16 residues. Germline CDR1 is MGHRA and CDR2 is YSYEKL. For the CDR3, the DNA is TGCGCCAGCAGCCAGAGGTCGCTGTCCGGGGACGGGGAGCTGTTTTTT. Translated, it gives CASSQRSLSGDGELFF.

This clonotype has only a few counts. This chain connects TRBV12-3 or TRBV12-4 to TRBJ2-2; TRBD1 might be the D (6 bases). The CDR3 sequence is 14 residues long. V was cut by 3 bases and J by 6 bases, with 11 bases left in between. The CDR3 sequence is CASSFLSGAGELFF. The CDR3 nucleotides are TGTGCCAGCAGTTTTCTCTCAGGGGCCGGGGAGCTGTTTTTT.

The chain joins TRBV5-1 to TRBJ2-3; D unresolved. This CDR3 comprises 12 residues. Germline V gene data show CDR1 as SGHRS and CDR2 as YFSETQ. Trimming pared 7 bases from V and 6 bases from J, leaving 12 bases between. CDR3 loop: CASGLGLDTQYF. The CDR3, as DNA: TGCGCCAGCGGATTAGGGTTGGATACGCAGTATTTT.

The gene calls are TRBV7-9 and TRBJ2-4; D is unclear. The V end was cut by 1 base, the J end by 4 bases, with 5 bases between. The CDR3 extends over 13 amino acids. CDR1 and CDR2 from the germline V gene are SEHNR and FQNEAQ (reference sequence). CDR3 sequence (DNA): TGTGCCAGCAGCTTAGGGATAAAAAACATTCAGTACTTC. Translating gives CASSLGIKNIQYF.

In its sample, this clonotype was seen a few times. J is TRBJ2-3 and V is TRBV4-1, with D maybe TRBD2 (6 bases). This CDR3 has 14 residues. V lost 0 bases and J lost 6, with 10 bases in between. Germline V lookup: CDR1 MGHRA, CDR2 YSYEKL. Here the CDR3 reads CASSQERGGDTQYF. CDR3 in DNA: TGCGCCAGCAGCCAAGAGCGGGGCGGGGATACGCAGTATTTT.

The chain has TRBV7-2 and TRBJ2-3; D is possibly TRBD2 (7 bases). The CDR3 length is 16 residues. V lost 4 bases and J lost 5, with 19 bases in between. Germline values: CDR1 SGHTA, CDR2 FQGNSA. The CDR3 region is CASSSFGGGGQDTQYF. CDR3 sequence (DNA): TGTGCCAGCAGCTCGTTCGGAGGGGGGGGCCAAGATACGCAGTATTTT.

The chain combines TRBV5-4 with TRBJ2-1; 9 nucleotides line up with TRBD2. This CDR3 is built from 16 residues. V dropped 0 bases and J dropped 0; count of bases not matched to a gene: 1. Per germline, CDR1 SGHNT and CDR2 YYREEE (reference sequence). The CDR3 spells CASSLGSGGSYNEQFF. CDR3 in DNA: TGTGCCAGCAGCTTGGGTAGCGGGGGCTCCTACAATGAGCAGTTCTTC.

This clonotype was recorded a few times. The chain has TRBV5-1 and TRBJ2-4; 10 nucleotides align to TRBD2. V lost 3 bases to trimming and J lost 1 base; unmatched junction nucleotides: 4. The CDR3 runs 16 residues. Germline assignment: CDR1 SGHRS and CDR2 YFSETQ. The CDR3 sequence is CASSSNSGGAKNIQYF. Written as DNA, the CDR3 is TGCGCCAGCAGCTCCAATAGCGGGGGGGCCAAAAACATTCAGTACTTC. The full variable domain, with the rest looked up from reference TRBV5-1 and TRBJ2-4, is KAGVTQTPRYLIKTRGQQVTLSCSPISGHRSVSWYQQTPGQGLQFLFEYFSETQRNKGNFPGRFSGRQFSNSRSEMNVSTLELGDSALYLCASSSNSGGAKNIQYFGAGTRLSVL.

This clonotype was seen only a few times. V gene TRBV4-2 combines with J gene TRBJ1-6; the D is unclear. The CDR3 is made up of 15 amino acids. The V and J ends lost 1 base and 6 bases respectively, with 10 bases between them. From germline, CDR1 is LGHNA and CDR2 YNFKEQ. The CDR3 region has the DNA TGTGCCAGCAGCCAAGTGAGCGTTAGTAATTCACCCCTCCACTTT. This translates into CASSQVSVSNSPLHF.

The rearrangement uses TRBV5-1 and TRBJ2-2; 10 positions match TRBD2. V shed 1 base, J shed 0 bases, and the junction held 6 bases outside the gene matches. Germline CDR1 SGHRS, CDR2 YFSETQ. CDR3 length equals 18 residues. CDR3 in amino acids: CASSLMVAGGSNTGELFF. CDR3 sequence (DNA): TGCGCCAGCAGCTTGATGGTAGCGGGGGGCTCGAACACCGGGGAGCTGTTTTTT.

This clonotype was seen ten or more times. The chain employs TRBV5-1 and TRBJ2-3; 7 nucleotides line up with TRBD2. CDR3 length: 15 residues. Germline V lookup: CDR1 SGHRS, CDR2 YFSETQ. After removal of 4 bases from V and 0 bases from J, the junction contained 5 bases not matched to a gene. The CDR3 nucleotides read TGCGCCAGCAGCAGCGGGAAGCCTAGCACAGATACGCAGTATTTT. The encoded protein is CASSSGKPSTDTQYF.